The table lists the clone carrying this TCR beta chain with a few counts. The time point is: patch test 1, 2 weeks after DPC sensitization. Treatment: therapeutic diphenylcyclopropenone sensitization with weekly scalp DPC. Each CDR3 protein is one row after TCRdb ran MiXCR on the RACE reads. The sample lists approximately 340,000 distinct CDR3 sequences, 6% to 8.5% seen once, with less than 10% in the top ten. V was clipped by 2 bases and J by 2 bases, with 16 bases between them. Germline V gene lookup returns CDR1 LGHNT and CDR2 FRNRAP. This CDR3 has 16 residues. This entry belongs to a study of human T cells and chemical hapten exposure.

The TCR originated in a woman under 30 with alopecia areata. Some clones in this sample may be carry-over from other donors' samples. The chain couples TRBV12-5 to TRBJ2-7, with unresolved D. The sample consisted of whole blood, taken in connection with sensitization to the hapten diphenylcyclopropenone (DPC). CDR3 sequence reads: CASGLSPTVTPYEQYF. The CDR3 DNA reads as TGTGCTAGTGGTTTGTCCCCTACAGTGACCCCCTACGAGCAGTACTTC.